The 17 T cell receptor beta chains reported below all come from one sample, sequenced in a study of blood T cell repertoires in COVID-19. Sequencing used immunoSEQ multiplex PCR; TCRdb keeps in-frame clones, though not all of them. The repertoire holds roughly 290,000 clones, with about 91% as singletons. Input material: peripheral blood. The receptors were gathered from a woman in her fifties or sixties with acute or convalescent COVID-19.

The CDR3 region has the DNA TGTGCCAGCAGCTTCTCTAGAGCCACAGATACGCAGTATTTT. The encoded protein is CASSFSRATDTQYF. The V call is TRBV11-3, the J call TRBJ2-3, with D unclear. Trimming cost V 3 bases and J 2 bases, with 9 bases left between them. Germline V gene lookup returns CDR1 SGHNT and CDR2 YENEEA. This CDR3 is 14 amino acids long.

The sample holds one count of this clone. The chain recombines TRBV28 with TRBJ2-7; D is perhaps TRBD1 (6 bases). V was clipped by 7 bases and J by 4 bases, with 8 bases between them. In germline, CDR1 is MDHEN, CDR2 SYDVKM. The CDR3 sequence is 11 residues long. CDR3 residues: CASTDSYEQYF. The DNA of the CDR3 is TGTGCCAGCACGGACAGTTACGAGCAGTACTTC.

This chain uses TRBV27 with TRBJ1-3; D gene ambiguous. Germline CDR1 and CDR2: MNHEY and SMNVEV (reference sequence). Trimming cost V 5 bases and J 4 bases, with 9 bases left between them. This CDR3 comprises 13 residues. Here the CDR3 DNA reads TGTGCCAGCAGTCCCGGACTGGGAAACACCATATATTTT. The encoded protein is CASSPGLGNTIYF.

The J gene is TRBJ2-7, the V gene TRBV6-2 or TRBV6-3; D unclear. CDR1 is MNHEY, CDR2 SVGEGT, per germline. The CDR3 is 13 residues long. V lost 6 bases and J lost 6, with 15 bases in between. The CDR3 reads CASSRLTSGEQYF. In nucleotides, the CDR3 is TGTGCCAGCAGCCGCCTCACTTCCGGCGAGCAGTACTTC.

The genes are TRBV13 and TRBJ2-1, with TRBD2 matching 11 bases. CDR3 size: 15 residues. Germline CDR1 reads PRHDT; CDR2 reads FYEKMQ (reference sequence). J was trimmed by 6 bases and V by 5 bases; bases with no gene match: 6. This chain's CDR3 is CASSALAGEGNEQFF. For the CDR3, the DNA is TGTGCCAGCAGCGCACTAGCGGGGGAAGGCAATGAGCAGTTCTTC. Full variable domain (rest looked up from reference TRBV13 and TRBJ2-1): AAGVIQSPRHLIKEKRETATLKCYPIPRHDTVYWYQQGPGQDPQFLISFYEKMQSDKGSIPDRFSAQQFSDYHSELNMSSLELGDSALYFCASSALAGEGNEQFFGPGTRLTVL.

The chain has TRBV6-5 and TRBJ1-3; D gene ambiguous. CDR1 is MNHEY, CDR2 SVGAGI, per germline. Trimming removed 5 bases at V and 6 bases at J, with 14 bases between. This CDR3 region has 14 residues. CDR3 amino acids: CASSPLPGLNTIYF. Written as DNA, the CDR3 is TGTGCCAGCAGTCCCCTCCCCGGACTAAACACCATATATTTT.

The chain combines TRBV11-2 with TRBJ2-3; tentative D call: TRBD1 (5 bases). The CDR3 contains 18 residues. Germline V lookup: CDR1 SGHAT, CDR2 FQNNGV. V lost 2 bases, J lost 0 bases, and 18 bases lay in between. CDR3 in amino acids: CASSLRSRAGPSTDTQYF. The CDR3 coding sequence is TGTGCCAGCAGCTTAAGGTCTCGGGCAGGGCCTAGCACAGATACGCAGTATTTT. The entire variable domain, with the rest obtained from reference TRBV11-2 and TRBJ2-3, is as follows: EAGVAQSPRYKIIEKRQSVAFWCNPISGHATLYWYQQILGQGPKLLIQFQNNGVVDDSQLPKDRFSAERLKGVDSTLKIQPAKLEDSAVYLCASSLRSRAGPSTDTQYFGPGTRLTVL.

The rearrangement joins TRBV5-1 to TRBJ2-5; 7 bases match TRBD1. V shed 4 bases and J 1 base; nucleotides not matched to a gene: 10. Per the germline V gene, CDR1 is SGHRS and CDR2 is YFSETQ. The CDR3 runs 16 residues. The DNA of the CDR3 is TGCGCCAGCAGCCATAGAGGACAGGCCTCCCAAGAGACCCAGTACTTC. This gives the protein CASSHRGQASQETQYF.

This chain connects TRBV30 to TRBJ1-2; no firm D call. The V end was cut by 5 bases, the J end by 4 bases, with 5 bases between. CDR1 is GTSNPN, CDR2 SVGIG, per germline (reference sequence). The CDR3 loop spans 10 amino acids. The DNA of the CDR3 is TGTGCCTGGTACGGCTATGGCTACACCTTC. This encodes CAWYGYGYTF.

This chain joins TRBV7-8 and TRBJ2-1; D unclear. This CDR3 is 14 amino acids long. Germline V gene lookup returns CDR1 SGHVS and CDR2 FQNEAQ. V lost 10 bases and J lost 3, with 16 bases in between. The CDR3 sequence is CATIWLPGYNEQFF. DNA of the CDR3: TGTGCCACAATTTGGCTTCCAGGCTACAATGAGCAGTTCTTC.

The V and J genes are TRBV9 and TRBJ2-1; perhaps TRBD1 as D (6 bases). Per the germline V gene, CDR1 is SGDLS and CDR2 is YYNGEE. CDR3 length equals 16 residues. The germline V and J ends were trimmed by 5 bases and 6 bases, with 21 bases remaining between them. CDR3 in DNA: TGTGCCAGCAGAAAGGACGTGGGGGCAGGGACCAATGAGCAGTTCTTC. Its protein product is CASRKDVGAGTNEQFF.

This chain joins TRBV2 and TRBJ2-1; the D is unclear. V gave up 2 bases and J gave up 12 bases, with 8 bases separating them. This CDR3 has 11 residues. CDR1 SNHLY and CDR2 FYNNEI come from the germline V gene. The CDR3 sequence is CASSEYGWQFF. The CDR3 DNA reads as TGTGCCAGCAGTGAATACGGGTGGCAGTTCTTC.

The chain carries TRBV11-2 and TRBJ2-7, with TRBD1 matching over 8 bases. V dropped 1 base and J dropped 3; count of bases not matched to a gene: 5. This CDR3 spans 15 amino acids. CDR1 SGHAT and CDR2 FQNNGV come from the germline V gene. The CDR3 DNA reads as TGTGCCAGCAGCTTAGTATGGACAGGGAACTACGAGCAGTACTTC. It is translated as CASSLVWTGNYEQYF.

The rearrangement links TRBV4-3 to TRBJ2-1, with 8 bases lining up with TRBD2. Germline V gene lookup returns CDR1 LGHNA and CDR2 YSLEER. The CDR3 covers 14 residues. V lost 1 base to trimming and J lost 10 bases; unmatched junction nucleotides: 6. The CDR3 loop is CASSQAPREGEQFF. The CDR3 DNA follows: TGCGCCAGCAGCCAAGCTCCCCGGGAGGGGGAGCAGTTCTTC.

This clone was picked up a small number of times. This chain links TRBV19 with TRBJ2-1; the D gene is possibly TRBD2 (6 bases). The germline CDR1 and CDR2 sequences are LNHDA and SQIVND (reference sequence). Trimming took 5 bases from V and 0 from J, leaving 14 bases between them. The CDR3 is 16 residues long. This CDR3 reads CASSRTGGSSYNEQFF. The DNA for the CDR3 is TGTGCCAGTAGTCGAACCGGGGGAAGCTCCTACAATGAGCAGTTCTTC.

This clone showed up just once. V and J are TRBV11-3 and TRBJ2-1, with 9 bases fitting TRBD2. This CDR3 is 20 amino acids long. After removal of 0 bases from V and 0 bases from J, the junction contained 12 bases not matched to a gene. Per the germline V gene, CDR1 is SGHNT and CDR2 is YENEEA. Here the CDR3 DNA reads TGTGCCAGCAGCTTAGAGATTCCTAGCGGGGAACCCTACTCCTACAATGAGCAGTTCTTC. This translates into CASSLEIPSGEPYSYNEQFF.

The chain combines TRBV15 with TRBJ2-7, with 7 nucleotides matching TRBD2. Germline CDR1 reads LNHNV; CDR2 reads YYDKDF (reference sequence). This CDR3 contains 14 residues. With 1 base clipped from V and 5 bases from J, the junction kept 5 bases outside the gene matches. CDR3 in amino acids: CATSRVGGINEQYF. The CDR3 nucleotides read TGTGCCACCAGCAGAGTGGGAGGGATCAACGAGCAGTACTTC.